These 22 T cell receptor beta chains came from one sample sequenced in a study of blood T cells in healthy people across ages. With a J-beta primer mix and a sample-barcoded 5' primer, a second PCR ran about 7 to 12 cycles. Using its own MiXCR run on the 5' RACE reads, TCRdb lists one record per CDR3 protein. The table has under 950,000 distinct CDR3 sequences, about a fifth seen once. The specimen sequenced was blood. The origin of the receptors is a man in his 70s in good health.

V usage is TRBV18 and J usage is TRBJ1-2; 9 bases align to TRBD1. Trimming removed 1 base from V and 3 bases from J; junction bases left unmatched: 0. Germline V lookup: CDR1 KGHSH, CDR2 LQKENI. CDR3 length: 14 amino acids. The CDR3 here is CASSPRTGDYGYTF. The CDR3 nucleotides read TGTGCCAGCTCACCACGGACAGGGGACTATGGCTACACCTTC.

The CDR3 is CANAKTGLAGLRSYNEQFF. CDR3 DNA sequence: TGTGCCAACGCAAAAACGGGACTAGCGGGCCTGCGCTCCTACAATGAGCAGTTCTTC. The J gene is TRBJ2-1, the V gene TRBV12-3 or TRBV12-4, with 12 bases fitting TRBD2. CDR3 size: 19 residues. Unmatched junction bases numbered 16, after V lost 10 bases and J lost 0 bases.

CDR3 DNA: TGTGCCAGCAGCCCGTTGGGGCAGACGAACACTGAAGCTTTCTTT. Protein sequence: CASSPLGQTNTEAFF. V and J are TRBV3-1 and TRBJ1-1, with D possibly being TRBD1 (5 bases). CDR1 is LGHDT, CDR2 YNNKEL, per germline (reference sequence). The CDR3 runs 15 residues. V lost 4 bases and J lost 1, with 13 bases in between. The full variable domain, rest sourced from reference TRBV3-1 and TRBJ1-1, is DTAVSQTPKYLVTQMGNDKSIKCEQNLGHDTMYWYKQDSKKFLKIMFSYNNKELIINETVPNRFSPKSPDKAHLNLHINSLELGDSAVYFCASSPLGQTNTEAFFGQGTRLTVV.

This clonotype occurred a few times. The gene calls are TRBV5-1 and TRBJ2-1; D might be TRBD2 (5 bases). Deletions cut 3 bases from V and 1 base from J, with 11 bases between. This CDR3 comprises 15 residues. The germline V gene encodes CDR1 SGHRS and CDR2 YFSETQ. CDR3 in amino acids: CASSSAAGSYNEQFF. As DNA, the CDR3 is TGCGCCAGCAGCTCGGCGGCGGGTTCCTACAATGAGCAGTTCTTC.

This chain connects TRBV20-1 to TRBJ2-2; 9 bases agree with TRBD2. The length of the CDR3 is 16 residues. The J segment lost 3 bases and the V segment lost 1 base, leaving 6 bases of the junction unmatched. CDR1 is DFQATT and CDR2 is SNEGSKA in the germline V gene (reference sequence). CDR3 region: CSARVPSGVYTGELFF. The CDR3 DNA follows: TGCAGTGCTAGAGTGCCTAGCGGGGTTTACACCGGGGAGCTGTTTTTT.

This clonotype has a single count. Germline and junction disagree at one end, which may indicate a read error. This CDR3 reads CASSSGPNNEKLIF. Written as DNA, the CDR3 is TGTGCCAGCAGCTCGGGCCCTAATAATGAAAAACTGATTTTT. The chain uses TRBV7-2 and TRBJ1-4, with D hard to call. The CDR3 runs to 14 residues. Germline-derived CDR1 and CDR2 are SGHTA and FQGNSA.

The CDR3 reads CASTQLAGGFSGANVLTF. The CDR3 nucleotides read TGTGCCAGCACCCAGCTAGCGGGGGGCTTCTCTGGGGCCAACGTCCTGACTTTC. V gene TRBV3-1 combines with J gene TRBJ2-6; 11 bases agree with TRBD2. Losses at the gene ends were 7 bases for V and 0 bases for J; bases not matched to a gene: 8. The CDR3 contains 18 residues. The germline CDR1 and CDR2 sequences are LGHDT and YNNKEL (reference sequence). Full variable domain (rest looked up from reference TRBV3-1 and TRBJ2-6): DTAVSQTPKYLVTQMGNDKSIKCEQNLGHDTMYWYKQDSKKFLKIMFSYNNKELIINETVPNRFSPKSPDKAHLNLHINSLELGDSAVYFCASTQLAGGFSGANVLTFGAGSRLTVL.

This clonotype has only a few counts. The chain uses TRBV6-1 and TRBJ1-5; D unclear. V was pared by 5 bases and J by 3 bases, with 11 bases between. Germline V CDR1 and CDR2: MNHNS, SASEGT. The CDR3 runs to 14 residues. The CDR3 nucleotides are TGTGCCAGCAGTACCTCTGGCTTCAATCAGCCCCAGCATTTT. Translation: CASSTSGFNQPQHF.

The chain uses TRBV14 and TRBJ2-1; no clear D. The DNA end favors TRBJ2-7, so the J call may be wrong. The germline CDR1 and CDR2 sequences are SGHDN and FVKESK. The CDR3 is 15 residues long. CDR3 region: CASSQEPGLGYEQYV. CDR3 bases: TGTGCCAGCAGCCAAGAGCCGGGTTTGGGCTACGAGCAGTACGTC.

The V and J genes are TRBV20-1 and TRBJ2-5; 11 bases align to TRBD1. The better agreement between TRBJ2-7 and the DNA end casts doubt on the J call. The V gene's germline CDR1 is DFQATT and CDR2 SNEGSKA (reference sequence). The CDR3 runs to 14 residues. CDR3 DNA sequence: TGCAGTGCTAGCCCCGGGACAGGGGGCTACGAGCAGTACTTC. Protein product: CSASPGTGGYEQYF.

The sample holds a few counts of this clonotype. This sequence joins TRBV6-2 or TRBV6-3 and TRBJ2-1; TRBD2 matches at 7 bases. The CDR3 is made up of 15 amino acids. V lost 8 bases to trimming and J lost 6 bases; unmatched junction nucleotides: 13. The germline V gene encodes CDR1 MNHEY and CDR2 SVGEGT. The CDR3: CASVTRWEGSNEQFF. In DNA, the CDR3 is TGTGCCAGCGTAACTAGGTGGGAGGGCTCCAATGAGCAGTTCTTC.

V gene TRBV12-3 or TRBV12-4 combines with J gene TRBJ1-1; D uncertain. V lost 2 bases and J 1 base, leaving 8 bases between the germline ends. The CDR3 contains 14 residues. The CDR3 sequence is CASSLRVRNTEAFF. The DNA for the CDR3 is TGTGCCAGCAGTTTAAGGGTAAGGAACACTGAAGCTTTCTTT.

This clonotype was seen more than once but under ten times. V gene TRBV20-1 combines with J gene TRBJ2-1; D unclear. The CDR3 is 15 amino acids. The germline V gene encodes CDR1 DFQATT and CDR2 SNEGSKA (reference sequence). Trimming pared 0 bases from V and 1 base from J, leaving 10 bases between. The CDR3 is CSARDGRPSYNEQFF. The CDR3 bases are TGCAGTGCTAGAGATGGGCGCCCATCCTACAATGAGCAGTTCTTC.

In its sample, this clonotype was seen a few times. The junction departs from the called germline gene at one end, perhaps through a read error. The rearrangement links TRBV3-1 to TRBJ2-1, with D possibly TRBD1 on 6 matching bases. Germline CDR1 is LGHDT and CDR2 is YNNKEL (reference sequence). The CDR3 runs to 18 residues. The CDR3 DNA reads TGTGCCAGCAACCAAGGCGGTAAAAGGGCAGGGGTGGCCCTTTTACAGTTCTTC. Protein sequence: CASNQGGKRAGVALLQFF.

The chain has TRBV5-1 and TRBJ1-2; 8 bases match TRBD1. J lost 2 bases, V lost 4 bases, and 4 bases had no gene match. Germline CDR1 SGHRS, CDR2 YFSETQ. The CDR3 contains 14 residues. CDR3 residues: CASSKQGENYGYTF. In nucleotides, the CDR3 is TGCGCCAGCAGCAAACAGGGGGAAAACTATGGCTACACCTTC.

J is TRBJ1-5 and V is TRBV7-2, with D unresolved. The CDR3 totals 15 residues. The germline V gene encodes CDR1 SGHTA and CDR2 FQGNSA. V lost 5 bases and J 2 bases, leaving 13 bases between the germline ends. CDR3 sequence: CASSPASRGNQPQHF. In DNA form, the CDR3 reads TGTGCCAGCAGCCCGGCCTCCAGAGGCAATCAGCCCCAGCATTTT.

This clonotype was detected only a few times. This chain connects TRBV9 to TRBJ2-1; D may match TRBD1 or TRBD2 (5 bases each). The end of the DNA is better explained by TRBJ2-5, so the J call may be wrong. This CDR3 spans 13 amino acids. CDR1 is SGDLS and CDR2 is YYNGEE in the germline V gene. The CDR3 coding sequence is TGTGCCAGCAGCGTAGGTGGGGGAGATACCCAGTACTTC. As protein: CASSVGGGDTQYF.

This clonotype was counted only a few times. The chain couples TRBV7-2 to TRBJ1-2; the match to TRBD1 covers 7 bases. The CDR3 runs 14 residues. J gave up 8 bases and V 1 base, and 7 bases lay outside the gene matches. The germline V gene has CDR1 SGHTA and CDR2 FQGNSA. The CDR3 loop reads CASSLDPMTGGYTF. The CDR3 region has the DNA TGTGCCAGCAGCTTAGATCCGATGACAGGGGGCTACACCTTC.

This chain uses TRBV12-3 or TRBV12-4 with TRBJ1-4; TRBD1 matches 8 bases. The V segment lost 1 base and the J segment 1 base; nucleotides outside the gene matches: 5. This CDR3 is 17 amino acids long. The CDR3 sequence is CASSLGQGAGTNEKLFF. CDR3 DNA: TGTGCCAGCAGTTTAGGGCAGGGGGCGGGAACTAATGAAAAACTGTTTTTT.

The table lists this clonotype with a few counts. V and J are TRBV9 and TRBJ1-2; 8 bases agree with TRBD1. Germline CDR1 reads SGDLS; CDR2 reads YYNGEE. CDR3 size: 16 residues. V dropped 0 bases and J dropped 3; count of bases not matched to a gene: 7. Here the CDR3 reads CASSVARTGPYYGYTF. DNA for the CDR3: TGTGCCAGCAGCGTAGCCCGGACAGGGCCTTACTATGGCTACACCTTC.

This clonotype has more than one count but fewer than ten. Here the CDR3 DNA reads TGCGCCAGCAGCCTGGAGGGGACGGGGGCTGGAAACACCATATATTTT. Translation: CASSLEGTGAGNTIYF. The rearrangement links TRBV5-1 to TRBJ1-3, with D maybe TRBD1 (5 bases). The CDR3 loop spans 16 amino acids. Germline V CDR1 and CDR2: SGHRS, YFSETQ. Trimming removed 4 bases at V and 2 bases at J, with 16 bases between.

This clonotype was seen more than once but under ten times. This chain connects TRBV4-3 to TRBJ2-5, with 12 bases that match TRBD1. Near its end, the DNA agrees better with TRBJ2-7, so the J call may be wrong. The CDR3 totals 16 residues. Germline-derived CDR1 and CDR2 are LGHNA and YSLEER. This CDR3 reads CASSQEGQGAYYEQYV. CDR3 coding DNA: TGCGCCAGCAGCCAAGAGGGACAGGGGGCCTACTACGAGCAGTACGTC.